The rows below give T cell receptor beta chains drawn from one sample of a study of cytomegalovirus exposure and HLA in healthy donors. Only in-frame clones appear in the TCRdb table, and some are missing; sequencing was by immunoSEQ multiplex PCR. Of roughly 70,000 clones in the sample, 96% were seen once. Sequenced: PBMCs. The receptors stem from a woman in her late teens or twenties in good health and CMV-seropositive. Each CDR3 is given with its conserved first and last residue. Fields, in order: CDR3 length, V gene, clone size, J gene, D gene, CDR3 DNA, CDR3 protein. D genes are given only for firm matches. A clone size is listed for some rows: how often the clone was seen (once, few, many), or a class if it is expanded.

>16|TRBV27|-|TRBJ2-7|TRBD1
TGTGCCAGCAGTTTAAAGCCGACAGGGAAAACCTACGAGCAGTACTTC
CASSLKPTGKTYEQYF
>16|TRBV28|-|TRBJ2-3|TRBD2
TGTGCCAGCAGTTCTAAACTAGCGTTGGTTGCAGATACGCAGTATTTT
CASSSKLALVADTQYF
>15|TRBV5-4|-|TRBJ2-3|-
TGTGCCAGCAAAGGAGGGGGCGGAGGGCCGGATACGCAGTATTTT
CASKGGGGGPDTQYF
>15|TRBV18|-|TRBJ2-7|-
TGTGCCAGCTCACCACGCAGAGGGAACTCCTACGAGCAGTACTTC
CASSPRRGNSYEQYF
>14|TRBV29-1|-|TRBJ2-3|TRBD2
TGCAGCGCTCGTAGCGGGAGGCTCACAGATACGCAGTATTTT
CSARSGRLTDTQYF
>14|TRBV7-9|-|TRBJ1-4|-
TGTGCCAGCAGCCCGGGACACGGTAATGAAAAACTGTTTTTT
CASSPGHGNEKLFF
>15|TRBV30|once|TRBJ2-7|TRBD1
TGTGCCTGGAGTGTATGGGGACAGGGGATTGACGAGCAGTACTTC
CAWSVWGQGIDEQYF
>16|TRBV7-8|-|TRBJ2-7|TRBD1
TGTGCCAGCAGCCCATGGGGACAGGGGGTGGGTTACGAGCAGTACTTC
CASSPWGQGVGYEQYF
>15|TRBV4-2|-|TRBJ1-3|-
TGTGCCAGCAGCCAAGATCGAGGAGCCGGAAACACCATATATTTT
CASSQDRGAGNTIYF
>14|TRBV10-3|-|TRBJ2-5|TRBD2
TGTGCCATCAGCCCAGTAACGGGAGGTTCAACCCAGTACTTC
CAISPVTGGSTQYF
>14|TRBV5-1|-|TRBJ2-3|-
TGCGCCAGCAGCCTTTTTAGCGCCACAGATACGCAGTATTTT
CASSLFSATDTQYF
>16|TRBV5-1|-|TRBJ1-3|TRBD1
TGCGCCAGCAGCCCGGACCTCAGGGGGCCTGGAAACACCATATATTTT
CASSPDLRGPGNTIYF
>15|TRBV6-5|-|TRBJ2-7|TRBD2
TGTGCCAGCAGTTACTCTGGCAGGGAGGGAGACGAGCAGTACTTC
CASSYSGREGDEQYF
>14|TRBV21-1|-|TRBJ2-7|-
TGTGCCAGCAGATCACGGGACAGGCTTCACGAGCAGTACTTC
CASRSRDRLHEQYF
>16|TRBV6-5|-|TRBJ2-7|TRBD2
TGTGCCAGCAGTTACCTTGCTAGCGGGAGCCCCTACGAGCAGTACTTC
CASSYLASGSPYEQYF
>12|TRBV14|once|TRBJ1-1|-
TGTGCCAGCAGCTATATTTTAGATGAAGCTTTCTTT
CASSYILDEAFF
>14|TRBV28|-|TRBJ1-2|TRBD1
TGTGCCAGCAGACGGACAGGGAACCTCTATGGCTACACCTTC
CASRRTGNLYGYTF
>15|TRBV6-1|-|TRBJ2-4|TRBD1
TGTGCCAGTGAGGAACGACAGGGGAACAAAAACATTCAGTACTTC
CASEERQGNKNIQYF
>14|TRBV18|-|TRBJ2-7|TRBD1
TGTGCCAGCTCACCGAGGGACAGGGCCCACGAGCAGTACTTC
CASSPRDRAHEQYF
>14|TRBV6-5|-|TRBJ1-4|TRBD1
TGTGCCAGCAGTTGGACAGGACCGAATGAAAAACTGTTTTTT
CASSWTGPNEKLFF
>16|TRBV13|once|TRBJ1-2|-
TGTGCCAGCAGCTGGGGGACTAAGGGATCATTTGATGGCTACACCTTC
CASSWGTKGSFDGYTF
>14|TRBV5-8|-|TRBJ2-7|-
TGTGCCAGCAGCATTTCCGGGATACCCTACGAGCAGTACTTC
CASSISGIPYEQYF
>13|TRBV11-3|once|TRBJ2-7|TRBD1
TGTGCCAGCAGCCCGACAGGGACCTACGAGCAGTACTTC
CASSPTGTYEQYF